The clone carrying this T cell receptor (beta chain) came up many times. The antigen remains undetermined. The data belong to a study of T-cell reconstitution after alpha-beta-depleted transplantation in children. Study observations and caveats: Expanded clones from the graft, numbering several hundred, reportedly supplied alpha-beta T cells about two months after transplant. Counts and diversity of T cells one year after transplant came mostly from newly produced T cells. Recipient T cells and thymic progenitors that survived gave rise to the high TCRbeta diversity observed at day 60 in some patients.

Researchers prepared the TCRbeta library using unique molecular identifiers, the study reports. Via MiXCR, TCRdb re-called the PCR reads, giving one row per CDR3 protein. The top ten clones hold approximately 28% of a sample with hundreds of thousands of distinct CDR3 sequences, about a tenth of them seen once. Germline-derived CDR1 and CDR2 are SGHTA and FQGNSA. The CDR3 consists of 15 residues. The V gene lost 2 bases and the J gene lost 5 bases, with 10 bases spanning the gap. This sequence was found in a child less than two years old with acute myeloid leukemia, due to receive a stem cell transplant. The sequencing here drew on PBMCs, taken before TCRalphabeta/CD19-depleted stem cell transplant. V usage is TRBV7-2 and J usage is TRBJ1-6; D ambiguous. CDR3 nucleotides: TGTGCCAGCAGCTTACCCTGGACGGATAATTCACCCCTCCACTTT. Protein: CASSLPWTDNSPLHF.